This T cell receptor beta chain derives from a study of T cells in Graves' hyperthyroidism and ophthalmopathy. Amplified TCR beta CDR3 regions came from RNA transcripts. The TCR CDR3 first-round RT-PCR relied on the HTBI primer set. TCRdb recomputed calls from the multiplex PCR reads with MiXCR, one row per CDR3 protein. The data contain under 350,000 distinct CDR3 sequences, over 15% of them singletons. The germline V gene has CDR1 SGHDT and CDR2 YYEEEE. The CDR3 is made up of 15 amino acids. V gave up 5 bases and J gave up 3 bases; unmatched junction bases: 9. This clonotype was picked up many times. Its antigen is still unknown. Among ophthalmopathy patients, the Clinical Activity Score reached at least 3, the NOSPECS grade reached at least 4, and duration remained under 3 months. Patients were excluded for uncontrolled infection, other autoimmune disease, pregnancy or lactation. Study-wide results and caveats: Blood held most thyroid clonotypes expanded above 0.001 frequency.

This clonotype was obtained from a woman in her sixties with Graves' ophthalmopathy. Material: blood. The rearrangement uses TRBV5-6 and TRBJ2-7; 9 bases agree with TRBD2. CDR3 coding DNA: TGTGCCAGCAGATCTAGCGGGACGGGTCACTACGAGCAGTACTTC. It yields the protein CASRSSGTGHYEQYF.